This T cell receptor (beta chain) was sequenced during a study of cytomegalovirus exposure and HLA in healthy donors. General study results and limits: What a later analysis showed was that several of the most significant clusters appeared linked to common viral pathogens. Relative to equally common others, HLA-associated TCR beta chains showed greater clonal expansion in a later analysis.

This CDR3 has 14 amino acids. CDR1 MNHNY and CDR2 SVGAGI come from the germline V gene (reference sequence). Trimming at V came to 6 bases and at J to 1 base, leaving 4 bases not matched to a gene. As regards this clone: Its antigen is unknown.

The PCR ran on 60 Vbeta and 13 Jbeta primers. Here immunoSEQ multiplex PCR was the method, and the copy in TCRdb shows in-frame clones only, minus some. The sample records over 95,000 clones, 77% being singletons. The sample comprised PBMCs. V is TRBV6-6 and J is TRBJ2-7; TRBD1 matches at 9 bases. The sequence came from a man aged 40-49 years in good health and CMV-seropositive. CDR3 nucleotide sequence: TGTGCCAGCAGGAAACAGGGGGCGTCCTACGAGCAGTACTTC. Encoded protein: CASRKQGASYEQYF.